This passage covers 25 T cell receptor beta chains from one sample sequenced in a study. TCRdb passed the RT-PCR reads through MiXCR, listing each CDR3 protein once. The sample has 550,000 to 750,000 distinct CDR3 sequences; approximately 15% are singletons. Sequenced: memory CD4+ T cells from blood. All receptors come from a female donor in good health, serving as a healthy control.

The chain employs TRBV5-1 and TRBJ2-5; D may be TRBD1 (6 bases). Germline V lookup: CDR1 SGHRS, CDR2 YFSETQ. This CDR3 is 15 amino acids long. Trimming took off 5 bases at V and 1 base at J, with 15 bases between the two ends. CDR3 in amino acids: CASSPGQLLQETQYF. In DNA form, the CDR3 reads TGCGCCAGCAGTCCAGGACAGCTCCTCCAAGAGACCCAGTACTTC.

This clonotype was seen a handful of times. CDR3 coding DNA: TGTGCCAGCAGACGAATAGCAACGCATGAGCAGTTCTTC. Protein sequence: CASRRIATHEQFF. The gene calls are TRBV7-2 and TRBJ2-1; D remains unclear. This CDR3 has 13 amino acids. Germline CDR1 and CDR2: SGHTA and FQGNSA. The ends were cut back, 6 bases at V and 8 bases at J, with 14 bases in the middle.

This clonotype was counted many times. The chain combines TRBV29-1 with TRBJ2-3; 8 nucleotides match TRBD1. This CDR3 region has 15 residues. Per germline, CDR1 SQVTM and CDR2 ANQGSEA. V trimming: 6 bases; J trimming: 1 base; junction bases outside the gene matches: 9. The CDR3 spells CSVAGQGSGTDTQYF. CDR3 coding DNA: TGCAGCGTCGCTGGACAGGGATCAGGCACAGATACGCAGTATTTT.

The chain has TRBV2 and TRBJ2-3; D is undetermined. V dropped 4 bases and J dropped 2 bases, with 10 bases sitting between them. Germline V gene data show CDR1 as SNHLY and CDR2 as FYNNEI. The CDR3 loop spans 14 amino acids. In nucleotides, the CDR3 is TGTGCCAGCAGTGCAAGGCTAGACACAGATACGCAGTATTTT. Translation gives CASSARLDTDTQYF.

This clonotype has only a few counts. The CDR3 spells CASSKRDRDYEQYF. The DNA of the CDR3 is TGTGCCAGCAGCAAAAGGGACAGAGACTACGAGCAGTACTTC. This chain joins TRBV7-2 and TRBJ2-7, with 7 bases that match TRBD1. Germline assignment: CDR1 SGHTA and CDR2 FQGNSA. V shed 5 bases and J 3 bases; nucleotides not matched to a gene: 7. The CDR3 is made up of 14 amino acids.

The gene calls are TRBV20-1 and TRBJ1-2; 9 bases agree with TRBD1. The CDR3 is 12 residues long. CDR1 DFQATT and CDR2 SNEGSKA come from the germline V gene (reference sequence). V lost 3 bases and J lost 7; bases outside the gene matches: 3. DNA of the CDR3: TGCAGTGCTAGGGGACAGGGTTTTGGCTACACCTTC. It codes for CSARGQGFGYTF.

The chain joins TRBV7-3 to TRBJ2-3, with D possibly being TRBD2 (5 bases). V lost 3 bases to trimming and J lost 5 bases, with 12 bases between them. The CDR3 has 14 amino acids. Germline V CDR1 and CDR2: SGHTA, FQGTGA. The CDR3 loop reads CASSFNGRGDTQYF. The CDR3 DNA reads as TGTGCCAGCAGCTTTAATGGTCGGGGAGATACGCAGTATTTT.

The CDR3 nucleotides read TGTGCCAGCAGCCGAGGGTATATCGACGGCTACACCTTC. This translates into CASSRGYIDGYTF. This sequence joins TRBV5-6 and TRBJ1-2, with D unresolved. V lost 4 bases, J lost 8 bases, and 15 bases lay in between. CDR3 size: 13 residues. Germline CDR1 and CDR2: SGHDT and YYEEEE.

This sequence joins TRBV7-9 and TRBJ2-3; tentative D call: TRBD2 (6 bases). V lost 6 bases and J 2 bases, leaving 9 bases between the germline ends. This CDR3 comprises 13 residues. Germline CDR1 SEHNR, CDR2 FQNEAQ (reference sequence). The CDR3 sequence is CASRGGTTDTQYF. Here the CDR3 DNA reads TGTGCCAGCAGAGGCGGGACCACAGATACGCAGTATTTT.

This clonotype was seen a few times. V usage is TRBV6-2 or TRBV6-3 and J usage is TRBJ2-7; TRBD2 is a possible D gene (6 bases). V was shortened by 5 bases and J by 3 bases, with 20 bases between the two germline ends. Germline lookup yields CDR1 MNHEY and CDR2 SVGEGT. The CDR3 runs 16 residues. The CDR3 DNA follows: TGTGCCAGCAGTCGGGCCGGGACTCTAAGCAGCTACGAGCAGTACTTC. It translates to CASSRAGTLSSYEQYF.

Ten or more counts support this clonotype. The gene calls are TRBV20-1 and TRBJ2-3; 10 bases are a match to TRBD1. The V gene's germline CDR1 is DFQATT and CDR2 SNEGSKA (reference sequence). J gave up 5 bases and V 6 bases, and 8 bases lay outside the gene matches. This CDR3 has 14 amino acids. The CDR3: CSARSGQGRDTQYF. The CDR3 coding sequence is TGCAGTGCCAGGTCGGGACAGGGGCGAGATACGCAGTATTTT.

The chain is built from TRBV9 and TRBJ2-3, with 13 bases aligning to TRBD2. Germline V CDR1 and CDR2: SGDLS, YYNGEE. The CDR3 runs 19 residues. After removal of 2 bases from V and 2 bases from J, the junction contained 11 bases not matched to a gene. CDR3 DNA: TGTGCCAGCAGCGTGGCCCGGACTAGCGGGAGTTTATCCACAGATACGCAGTATTTT. Protein sequence: CASSVARTSGSLSTDTQYF.

This clonotype was counted many times. This sequence joins TRBV7-2 and TRBJ1-2, with D unresolved. The CDR3 is made up of 17 amino acids. V shed 3 bases and J shed 4 bases, with 21 bases lying between them. Germline V CDR1 and CDR2: SGHTA, FQGNSA. The CDR3 here is CASSFGAGGPKSYGYTF. The CDR3 coding sequence is TGTGCCAGCAGCTTCGGAGCAGGAGGGCCAAAATCCTATGGCTACACCTTC.

In its sample, this clonotype was seen many times. The V and J genes are TRBV20-1 and TRBJ2-7, with D possibly being TRBD2 (5 bases). The germline V gene encodes CDR1 DFQATT and CDR2 SNEGSKA (reference sequence). Trimming left V 3 bases short and J 3 bases short, with 18 bases between. The CDR3 sequence is 15 residues long. CDR3 loop: CSASPGDGASYEQYF. Written as DNA, the CDR3 is TGCAGTGCTAGTCCCGGGGATGGAGCCAGCTACGAGCAGTACTTC.

This clonotype was seen more than once but under ten times. V gene TRBV20-1 combines with J gene TRBJ2-1, with 8 positions matching TRBD2. With V trimmed by 3 bases and J by 0 bases, 7 bases remained unmatched. This CDR3 region has 16 residues. CDR1 is DFQATT, CDR2 SNEGSKA, per germline (reference sequence). CDR3 nucleotides: TGCAGTGCTAGCGGGCGGGAGGTCAACTCCTACAATGAGCAGTTCTTC. Translation gives CSASGREVNSYNEQFF.

The J gene is TRBJ1-5, the V gene TRBV7-2; 8 positions match TRBD1. With V trimmed by 5 bases and J by 13 bases, 7 bases remained unmatched. The CDR3 loop spans 12 amino acids. The V gene's germline CDR1 is SGHTA and CDR2 FQGNSA. Here the CDR3 reads CASSIQDRVQHF. DNA of the CDR3: TGTGCCAGCAGCATCCAGGACAGGGTTCAGCATTTT.

This clonotype was picked up a small number of times. V is TRBV7-9 and J is TRBJ2-7, with D perhaps TRBD1 (6 bases). In germline, CDR1 is SEHNR, CDR2 FQNEAQ (reference sequence). The length of the CDR3 is 14 residues. V dropped 4 bases and J dropped 4 bases, with 14 bases sitting between them. Here the CDR3 DNA reads TGTGCCAGCAGCTCAGCAGGGGTGACTTACGAGCAGTACTTC. Protein: CASSSAGVTYEQYF.

This clonotype was counted only a few times. J is TRBJ2-3 and V is TRBV6-2 or TRBV6-3; D unclear. Trimming pared 5 bases from V and 7 bases from J, leaving 7 bases between. Germline V lookup: CDR1 MNHEY, CDR2 SVGEGT. The CDR3 length is 11 residues. The CDR3 is CASSRANTQYF. The DNA of the CDR3 is TGTGCCAGCAGTCGGGCCAATACGCAGTATTTT.

This chain uses TRBV2 with TRBJ2-7; possibly TRBD1 or TRBD2 for D (6 bases each). CDR1 is SNHLY, CDR2 FYNNEI, per germline. The CDR3 covers 15 residues. The germline V and J ends were trimmed by 3 bases and 3 bases, with 15 bases remaining between them. The CDR3 protein is CASSDLGRGGYEQYF. The CDR3 region has the DNA TGTGCCAGCAGTGATCTAGGCAGGGGAGGCTACGAGCAGTACTTC.

This chain links TRBV24-1 with TRBJ1-2; the D gene is possibly TRBD1 (6 bases). The germline V and J ends were trimmed by 5 bases and 5 bases, with 17 bases remaining between them. CDR3 length: 15 amino acids. Germline CDR1 and CDR2: KGHDR and SFDVKD. Here the CDR3 reads CATSATGTPLYGYTF. DNA for the CDR3: TGTGCCACCAGTGCAACAGGGACCCCTCTGTATGGCTACACCTTC.

This clonotype was counted ten times or more. The chain links TRBV15 to TRBJ1-5; no clear D gene. The V end was cut by 8 bases, the J end by 3 bases, with 11 bases between. The CDR3 is 13 amino acids. The germline V gene encodes CDR1 LNHNV and CDR2 YYDKDF (reference sequence). The CDR3 DNA reads TGTGCCACCTCCCGTGGGATCAATCAGCCCCAGCATTTT. It codes for CATSRGINQPQHF.

There are a few counts of this clonotype. J is TRBJ2-3 and V is TRBV25-1, with D possibly TRBD1 on 5 matching bases. The CDR3 sequence is 14 residues long. Germline V gene lookup returns CDR1 MGHDK and CDR2 SYGVNS. Between the trimmed V and J ends, which lost 10 bases and 4 bases, there was a span of 18 bases. CDR3 amino acids: CAIMQAGLADTQYF. DNA of the CDR3: TGTGCCATTATGCAGGCAGGGTTAGCAGATACGCAGTATTTT.

This clonotype was found a few times. The chain recombines TRBV3-1 with TRBJ2-2; the D gene is possibly TRBD2 (5 bases). V lost 1 base to trimming and J lost 6 bases, with 9 bases between them. This CDR3 comprises 14 residues. Germline loops: CDR1 LGHDT, CDR2 YNNKEL (reference sequence). The CDR3 loop is CASSQGGGPGELFF. The DNA for the CDR3 is TGTGCCAGCAGCCAAGGAGGAGGACCCGGGGAGCTGTTTTTT.

Ten or more counts support this clonotype. This chain joins TRBV10-1 and TRBJ1-6; possible D gene TRBD1, 5 bases. Trimming took 4 bases from V and 6 from J, leaving 10 bases between them. Germline V gene lookup returns CDR1 WNHNN and CDR2 SYGVQD (reference sequence). CDR3 length equals 14 residues. The CDR3 DNA follows: TGCGCCAGCAGTGCGGGTAGGGGTAATTCACCCCTCCACTTT. This translates into CASSAGRGNSPLHF.

The J gene is TRBJ2-6, the V gene TRBV27, with D possibly matching TRBD2 (6 bases). The CDR3 totals 15 residues. V lost 2 bases and J lost 2, with 7 bases in between. CDR1 and CDR2 (germline): MNHEY, SMNVEV (reference sequence). CDR3 protein: CASSLRRAGANVLTF. In DNA form, the CDR3 reads TGTGCCAGCAGTTTACGGAGGGCTGGGGCCAACGTCCTGACTTTC.